The entry below gives a single T cell receptor beta chain sequence along with its context. The antigen remains undetermined. The data belong to a study of T cell responses to AZD1222 COVID-19 vaccine. For the study at large: The analysis combined second doses at about 4 or about 12 weeks.

The CDR3 runs 15 residues. The V gene's germline CDR1 is SEHNR and CDR2 FQNEAQ (reference sequence). V was pared by 2 bases and J by 2 bases, with 12 bases between. Sequencing used immunoSEQ multiplex PCR; TCRdb keeps in-frame clones, though not all of them. Counted here are roughly 100,000 clones, over 90% occurring once; the ten biggest clones make up around 5%. Study-wide findings and caveats: Donors were chiefly white British, with a greater number of females, and clonal diversity was perhaps underestimated.

The material was peripheral blood, obtained on day 0 of AZD1222 vaccination. The rearrangement uses TRBV7-9 and TRBJ2-5, with D possibly being TRBD1 (6 bases). The TCR was taken from an adult in good health. DNA of the CDR3: TGTGCCAGCAGCTTAAACACAGGGATGCAAGAGACCCAGTACTTC. It is translated as CASSLNTGMQETQYF. Drawing the rest from reference TRBV7-9 and TRBJ2-5, the complete variable domain is DTGVSQNPRHKITKRGQNVTFRCDPISEHNRLYWYRQTLGQGPEFLTYFQNEAQLEKSRLLSDRFSAERPKGSFSTLEIQRTEQGDSAMYLCASSLNTGMQETQYFGPGTRLLVL.